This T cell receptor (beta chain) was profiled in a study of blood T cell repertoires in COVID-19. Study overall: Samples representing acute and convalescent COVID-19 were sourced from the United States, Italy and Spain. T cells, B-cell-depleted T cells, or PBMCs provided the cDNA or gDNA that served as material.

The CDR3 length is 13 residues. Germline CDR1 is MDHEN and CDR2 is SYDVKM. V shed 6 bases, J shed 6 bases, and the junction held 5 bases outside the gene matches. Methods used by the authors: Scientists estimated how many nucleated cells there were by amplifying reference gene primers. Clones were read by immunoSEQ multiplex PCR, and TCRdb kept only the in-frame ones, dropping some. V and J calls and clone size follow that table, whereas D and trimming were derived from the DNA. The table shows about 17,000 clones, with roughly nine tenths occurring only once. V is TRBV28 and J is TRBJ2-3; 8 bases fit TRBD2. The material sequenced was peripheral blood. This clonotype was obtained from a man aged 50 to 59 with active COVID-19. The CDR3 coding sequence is TGTGCCAGCAGGCCCCCGGGGGGGGATACGCAGTATTTT. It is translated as CASRPPGGDTQYF.